These 20 T cell receptor beta chains originate from one sample sequenced in a study of human T cells and chemical hapten exposure (dated by TCRdb to the early 2020s). The time point label corresponds to: patch test 1, 2 weeks after DPC sensitization. The treatment or condition label for this specimen denotes: therapeutic diphenylcyclopropenone sensitization with weekly scalp DPC. Libraries were prepared through RACE. Sequenced using a NextSeq 500. TCRdb cleaned the public reads at Q25 with fastp, built clones with MiXCR and kept in-frame beta chains. Each record represents a unique CDR3 protein, reported with the most common genes and DNA among its rows. For this sample the table gives some 180,000 distinct CDR3 sequences, of which around 20% were detected only once. Under 7.5% of the sample goes to the ten largest clones. The material sequenced was whole blood, taken in connection with sensitization to the hapten diphenylcyclopropenone (DPC). These receptors all stem from a woman aged 45-65 years with alopecia areata. Some clones in this sample may be carry-over from other donors' samples.

The rearrangement links TRBV6-1 to TRBJ2-6, with D unclear. Germline V gene data show CDR1 as MNHNS and CDR2 as SASEGT. Between the trimmed V and J ends, which lost 2 bases and 0 bases, there was a span of 5 bases. CDR3 length: 15 residues. The CDR3 sequence is CASSEWDSGANVLTF. The CDR3 DNA is TGTGCCAGCAGTGAATGGGACTCTGGGGCCAACGTCCTGACTTTC.

This clonotype was found a few times. V usage is TRBV7-6 and J usage is TRBJ1-4, with 7 bases aligning to TRBD1. Looked up from germline, CDR1 is SGHVS and CDR2 is FNYEAQ. After removal of 5 bases from V and 10 bases from J, the junction contained 10 bases not matched to a gene. The CDR3 runs to 14 residues. The CDR3 protein is CASSHRDSGRKLFF. The CDR3 DNA reads as TGTGCCAGCAGCCACCGGGACAGTGGACGAAAACTGTTTTTT.

This chain links TRBV10-3 with TRBJ2-7; 9 nucleotides align to TRBD1. Looked up from germline, CDR1 is ENHRY and CDR2 is SYGVKD. The J segment lost 1 base and the V segment lost 11 bases, leaving 9 bases of the junction unmatched. The CDR3 totals 14 residues. CDR3 nucleotide sequence: TGTGCCGTCCGCACAGGGGGCGGGTCCTACGAGCAGTACTTC. The encoded protein is CAVRTGGGSYEQYF.

The chain recombines TRBV14 with TRBJ1-1; 7 positions match TRBD1. V lost 0 bases and J lost 0; bases outside the gene matches: 7. CDR3 size: 17 residues. Germline assignment: CDR1 SGHDN and CDR2 FVKESK. Here the CDR3 reads CASSQDLARGMNTEAFF. The CDR3 nucleotides are TGTGCCAGCAGCCAAGATTTAGCCAGGGGGATGAACACTGAAGCTTTCTTT.

This clonotype occurred a few times. The chain carries TRBV6-2 or TRBV6-3 and TRBJ1-1; weak D call: TRBD1 (5 bases). Deletions cut 4 bases from V and 4 bases from J, with 10 bases between. Germline V CDR1 and CDR2: MNHEY, SVGEGT. The CDR3 loop spans 13 amino acids. CDR3 amino acids: CASSLGEVTEAFF. CDR3 DNA sequence: TGTGCCAGCAGTTTGGGGGAGGTCACTGAAGCTTTCTTT.

V gene TRBV10-3 combines with J gene TRBJ2-7; TRBD2 aligns across 7 bases. V trimming: 1 base; J trimming: 0 bases; junction bases outside the gene matches: 6. Germline V gene sequence: CDR1 ENHRY, CDR2 SYGVKD. The CDR3 loop spans 16 amino acids. This CDR3 reads CAISELKRESSYEQYF. The CDR3 DNA reads as TGTGCCATCAGTGAGTTGAAGCGGGAAAGCTCCTACGAGCAGTACTTC.

The chain carries TRBV15 and TRBJ2-2, with D unresolved. Germline assignment: CDR1 LNHNV and CDR2 YYDKDF (reference sequence). The CDR3 is 17 amino acids. The germline V and J ends were trimmed by 1 base and 2 bases, with 14 bases remaining between them. The CDR3 nucleotides read TGTGCCACCAGCAGAGGTGTTTGGGAACCAAACACCGGGGAGCTGTTTTTT. Protein sequence: CATSRGVWEPNTGELFF.

The chain joins TRBV5-1 to TRBJ1-2; 12 nucleotides line up with TRBD1. V lost 4 bases to trimming and J lost 2 bases; unmatched junction nucleotides: 6. The CDR3 sequence is 16 residues long. The V gene's germline CDR1 is SGHRS and CDR2 YFSETQ. The CDR3: CASSVGQGATNYGYTF. For the CDR3, the DNA is TGCGCCAGCAGCGTGGGACAGGGGGCAACGAACTATGGCTACACCTTC.

This chain links TRBV7-9 with TRBJ1-4; TRBD1 aligns across 9 bases. From germline, CDR1 is SEHNR and CDR2 FQNEAQ (reference sequence). After removal of 3 bases from V and 7 bases from J, the junction contained 9 bases not matched to a gene. The CDR3 extends over 16 amino acids. The CDR3 is CASSFPRTGAVEKLFF. CDR3 DNA: TGTGCCAGCAGCTTCCCGCGGACAGGGGCCGTTGAAAAACTGTTTTTT.

The chain carries TRBV12-3 or TRBV12-4 and TRBJ1-2; 9 bases are a match to TRBD1. The CDR3 is made up of 15 amino acids. The V and J ends lost 4 bases and 6 bases, in that order; junction bases with no gene match: 9. For the CDR3, the DNA is TGTGCCAGCAGTTGGGACAGGGCCGGGCTGGATGGCTACACCTTC. It translates to CASSWDRAGLDGYTF.

This chain connects TRBV29-1 to TRBJ2-3, with 10 bases that match TRBD2. The length of the CDR3 is 14 residues. The germline V gene has CDR1 SQVTM and CDR2 ANQGSEA. The trim removed 5 bases at V and 3 bases at J, leaving 5 bases unmatched. CDR3 protein: CSVSSGRLTDTQYF. CDR3 nucleotides: TGCAGCGTTTCTAGCGGGAGATTGACAGATACGCAGTATTTT.

The chain joins TRBV12-3 or TRBV12-4 to TRBJ2-1; 8 nucleotides align to TRBD1. This CDR3 contains 19 residues. J lost 2 bases, V lost 6 bases, and 18 bases had no gene match. The CDR3 sequence: CASSSHTRTGLGTYNEQFF. Written as DNA, the CDR3 is TGTGCCAGCAGCTCCCATACTCGGACAGGGTTAGGGACCTACAATGAGCAGTTCTTC.

This clonotype has a handful of counts. A read error may produce the germline difference seen at one junction end. The J gene is TRBJ2-7, the V gene TRBV10-3, with D perhaps matching TRBD1 (5 bases). Germline CDR1 ENHRY, CDR2 SYGVKD. The CDR3 sequence is 11 residues long. The CDR3 coding sequence is TGTGCCATCAGTGATGTGGGCAGGGTCGGCTTC. Its protein is CAISDVGRVGF.

V and J are TRBV20-1 and TRBJ2-1, with 12 nucleotides matching TRBD2. Looked up from germline, CDR1 is DFQATT and CDR2 is SNEGSKA (reference sequence). V was clipped by 3 bases and J by 9 bases; unmatched bases: 9. The CDR3 has 15 amino acids. The CDR3 is CSASQLTSGSGEQFF. Here the CDR3 DNA reads TGCAGTGCTAGCCAATTGACTAGCGGGAGTGGTGAGCAGTTCTTC.

This clonotype has more than one count but fewer than ten. This sequence joins TRBV7-2 and TRBJ2-1; D possibly corresponds to TRBD2 (5 bases). V shed 4 bases and J shed 0 bases, with 7 bases lying between them. Germline CDR1 reads SGHTA; CDR2 reads FQGNSA. This CDR3 is 14 amino acids long. This chain's CDR3 is CASSSGYSYNEQFF. The DNA of the CDR3 is TGTGCCAGCAGCTCGGGGTACTCCTACAATGAGCAGTTCTTC. Full variable domain (remainder filled in from reference TRBV7-2 and TRBJ2-1): GAGVSQSPSNKVTEKGKDVELRCDPISGHTALYWYRQSLGQGLEFLIYFQGNSAPDKSGLPSDRFSAERTGGSVSTLTIQRTQQEDSAVYLCASSSGYSYNEQFFGPGTRLTVL.

This chain links TRBV12-3 or TRBV12-4 with TRBJ2-7; the D gene could be TRBD1 or TRBD2 (6 bases each). The CDR3 is 14 residues long. Trimming took off 4 bases at V and 5 bases at J, with 15 bases between the two ends. CDR3 sequence: CASSSPRGHHEQYF. The CDR3, as DNA: TGTGCCAGCAGTTCCCCCCGGGGGCACCACGAGCAGTACTTC.

The chain links TRBV20-1 to TRBJ2-3; maybe TRBD2 (6 bases). CDR3 size: 15 residues. Trimming took off 3 bases at V and 3 bases at J, with 16 bases between the two ends. Looked up from germline, CDR1 is DFQATT and CDR2 is SNEGSKA (reference sequence). The CDR3 DNA is TGCAGTGCTAGCCGGGTCGGGAGTCGGACAGATACGCAGTATTTT. Amino acid sequence: CSASRVGSRTDTQYF.

There are many counts of this clonotype. V and J are TRBV10-3 and TRBJ2-3; possibly TRBD2 for D (6 bases). V lost 8 bases and J 0 bases, leaving 9 bases between the germline ends. CDR3 size: 13 residues. Germline CDR1 reads ENHRY; CDR2 reads SYGVKD. This CDR3 is CAILAASTDTQYF. The CDR3, as DNA: TGTGCCATCTTAGCGGCTAGCACAGATACGCAGTATTTT.

The chain employs TRBV25-1 and TRBJ1-3; a possible D gene is TRBD1 (5 bases). Per the germline V gene, CDR1 is MGHDK and CDR2 is SYGVNS. The CDR3 sequence is 12 residues long. The ends were cut back, 5 bases at V and 4 bases at J, with 6 bases in the middle. The CDR3 DNA is TGTGCCAGCAGTTCAGGGGGAAACACCATATATTTT. Residues: CASSSGGNTIYF.

This clonotype was counted between two and nine times. This chain links TRBV20-1 with TRBJ2-1; D unclear. CDR1 and CDR2 (germline): DFQATT, SNEGSKA (reference sequence). The CDR3 extends over 15 amino acids. V lost 3 bases and J lost 3, with 15 bases in between. As DNA, the CDR3 is TGCAGTGCTAGCCTGGAGAGGTCCAGCTACAATGAGCAGTTCTTC. It codes for CSASLERSSYNEQFF.